A single sample is the source of the 16 T cell receptor beta chains below, sequenced in a study of T-cell memory formation after mild COVID-19. A single record per CDR3 protein comes from TCRdb applying MiXCR to the 5' RACE reads. The table lists 290,000 or so distinct CDR3 sequences, just under 20% of them singletons. Material for sequencing was PBMCs or a T cell subset sorted from them (not recorded which). The receptor set was obtained from a man between 18 and 35 years old who had mild COVID-19 (a few samples of this study predate the infection). Cell type and time point are not known.

The chain joins TRBV9 to TRBJ2-4; possible D gene TRBD1, 7 bases. V lost 3 bases and J lost 7, with 11 bases in between. This CDR3 has 13 residues. Germline CDR1 reads SGDLS; CDR2 reads YYNGEE. CDR3 residues: CASSATGRNIQYF. The CDR3 DNA reads TGTGCCAGCAGCGCGACAGGGAGGAACATTCAGTACTTC.

The table lists this clonotype with a few counts. The chain uses TRBV28 and TRBJ1-5; TRBD1 agrees at 9 bases. From germline, CDR1 is MDHEN and CDR2 SYDVKM. CDR3 size: 14 residues. J gave up 3 bases and V 7 bases, and 4 bases lay outside the gene matches. Written as DNA, the CDR3 is TGTGCCAGCACACGGGACAGGGTCAATCAGCCCCAGCATTTT. Protein: CASTRDRVNQPQHF.

The sample holds many counts of this clonotype. The CDR3 loop reads CASSLGGSQPQHF. In nucleotides, the CDR3 is TGTGCCAGCAGCCTGGGGGGTTCTCAGCCCCAGCATTTT. The gene calls are TRBV7-8 and TRBJ1-5; tentatively, D is TRBD1 (5 bases). There are 13 residues in the CDR3. V was shortened by 5 bases and J by 6 bases, with 11 bases between the two germline ends. In germline, CDR1 is SGHVS, CDR2 FQNEAQ.

This clonotype was picked up a small number of times. This chain connects TRBV6-5 to TRBJ2-1; maybe TRBD2 (6 bases). Germline CDR1 and CDR2: MNHEY and SVGAGI. The V and J ends lost 0 bases and 7 bases respectively, with 10 bases between them. This CDR3 region has 14 residues. CDR3 sequence reads: CASSYSGTPNEQFF. In nucleotides, the CDR3 is TGTGCCAGCAGTTACTCTGGGACTCCAAATGAGCAGTTCTTC.

This clonotype was counted a few times. The V and J genes are TRBV7-2 and TRBJ2-5, with 8 bases lining up with TRBD1. Per germline, CDR1 SGHTA and CDR2 FQGNSA. The CDR3 is 15 residues long. Losses at the gene ends were 6 bases for V and 5 bases for J; bases not matched to a gene: 11. CDR3 in DNA: TGTGCCAGCAGACCGTCAGGGGGCAGGAGGGAGACCCAGTACTTC. This sequence encodes CASRPSGGRRETQYF. Using reference TRBV7-2 and TRBJ2-5 for the parts outside the CDR3, the full variable domain is GAGVSQSPSNKVTEKGKDVELRCDPISGHTALYWYRQSLGQGLEFLIYFQGNSAPDKSGLPSDRFSAERTGGSVSTLTIQRTQQEDSAVYLCASRPSGGRRETQYFGPGTRLLVL.

This rearrangement joins TRBV4-2 to TRBJ1-4; TRBD1 aligns across 7 bases. Germline CDR1 reads LGHNA; CDR2 reads YNFKEQ. The CDR3 has 12 residues. The trim removed 3 bases at V and 12 bases at J, leaving 4 bases unmatched. CDR3: CASSHSQGELFF. CDR3 nucleotide sequence: TGTGCCAGCAGCCACAGTCAGGGGGAACTGTTTTTT.

V usage is TRBV18 and J usage is TRBJ2-1; D may be TRBD1 (5 bases). V was shortened by 0 bases and J by 6 bases, with 15 bases between the two germline ends. The germline V gene encodes CDR1 KGHSH and CDR2 LQKENI. The CDR3 runs 16 residues. Here the CDR3 reads CASSPPLRGTGNEQFF. The CDR3 DNA reads as TGTGCCAGCTCACCACCGTTAAGGGGTACAGGCAATGAGCAGTTCTTC.

The genes are TRBV7-9 and TRBJ1-1; TRBD1 agrees at 7 bases. The V gene end was trimmed by 3 bases and the J gene end by 0 bases; junction bases not matched to a gene: 7. Germline CDR1 is SEHNR and CDR2 is FQNEAQ (reference sequence). The CDR3 extends over 16 amino acids. CDR3 in DNA: TGTGCCAGCAGCTTGCCCCAGGGGGGGATGAACACTGAAGCTTTCTTT. Its translation: CASSLPQGGMNTEAFF.

Details on this clonotype: The junction differs from germline at one of its ends, possibly a read error. The chain is built from TRBV11-2 and TRBJ1-1, with TRBD1 matching 9 bases. Germline V gives CDR1 SGHAT, CDR2 FQNNGV. The CDR3 length is 17 residues. CDR3 coding DNA: TGTTCCAGCAGCTTACAGGGGGCGGGCAGGACGAACACTGAAGCTTTCTTT. Protein sequence: CSSSLQGAGRTNTEAFF.

This clonotype was seen more than once but under ten times. The chain joins TRBV5-1 to TRBJ2-7, with D unresolved. The CDR3 has 14 residues. V was trimmed by 1 base and J by 0 bases, leaving 8 bases between them. Germline V CDR1 and CDR2: SGHRS, YFSETQ. The CDR3 coding sequence is TGCGCCAGCAGCTTGATAGCTTCCTCCTACGAGCAGTACTTC. Protein: CASSLIASSYEQYF.

On this clonotype itself: A much larger clone differs from this one at a single base, so this may be a read error. The rearrangement links TRBV11-2 to TRBJ1-2; D is possibly TRBD1 (6 bases). Trimming cost V 5 bases and J 4 bases, with 11 bases left between them. This CDR3 is built from 13 residues. From germline, CDR1 is SGHAT and CDR2 FQNNGV. CDR3 DNA sequence: TGTGCCAGCAGCCCGGGACATGGCTATGGCTACACCTTC. Translated, it gives CASSPGHGYGYTF.

There are a few counts of this clonotype. The V call is TRBV20-1, the J call TRBJ1-2, with 9 bases fitting TRBD1. Trimming removed 6 bases from V and 6 bases from J; junction bases left unmatched: 11. Germline CDR1 and CDR2: DFQATT and SNEGSKA (reference sequence). This CDR3 spans 14 amino acids. The CDR3 region is CSALKTGGADGYTF. The CDR3 DNA is TGCAGTGCCCTAAAAACAGGGGGCGCGGATGGCTACACCTTC.

The chain recombines TRBV6-2 or TRBV6-3 with TRBJ2-7; TRBD1 matches at 7 bases. V was pared by 6 bases and J by 2 bases, with 7 bases of the junction left unmatched. Germline loops: CDR1 MNHEY, CDR2 SVGEGT. CDR3 length equals 14 residues. The CDR3 DNA reads TGTGCCAGCAGCACAGGGGATGCAGCCTACGAGCAGTACGTC. It encodes CASSTGDAAYEQYV.

The chain is built from TRBV5-6 and TRBJ2-5; D is perhaps TRBD1 (6 bases). Trimming stripped 4 bases from V and 5 bases from J, with 18 bases between. Per the germline V gene, CDR1 is SGHDT and CDR2 is YYEEEE. The CDR3 totals 15 residues. The CDR3 DNA follows: TGTGCCAGCAGCACCCCTCTACAGGGTGATGAGACCCAGTACTTC. The encoded protein is CASSTPLQGDETQYF.

V usage is TRBV5-1 and J usage is TRBJ2-7; 7 bases are shared with TRBD2. The CDR3 has 14 residues. In germline, CDR1 is SGHRS, CDR2 YFSETQ. With 4 bases clipped from V and 3 bases from J, the junction kept 7 bases outside the gene matches. CDR3 sequence reads: CASSPSTGGYEQYV. In DNA form, the CDR3 reads TGCGCCAGCAGCCCCTCGACGGGAGGCTACGAGCAGTACGTC.

J is TRBJ1-3 and V is TRBV5-1; no reliable D call. Trimming pared 4 bases from V and 1 base from J, leaving 6 bases between. The CDR3 is 13 residues long. Germline V gene data show CDR1 as SGHRS and CDR2 as YFSETQ. DNA for the CDR3: TGCGCCAGCAGCATGGGGTCTGGAAACACCATATATTTT. The encoded protein is CASSMGSGNTIYF.